One and the same sample provided the 26 T cell receptor beta chains below, sequenced in a study of cytomegalovirus exposure and HLA in healthy donors. Sequenced by immunoSEQ multiplex PCR; TCRdb stores in-frame clones only, minus some. The table records a few hundred thousand clones, around 90% of them present only once. Specimen: PBMCs. The receptor set was obtained from a man aged 25-40 years in good health and CMV-seronegative.

In this sample, this clone turned up once. The J gene is TRBJ2-3, the V gene TRBV9, with 14 bases lining up with TRBD2. J lost 4 bases, V lost 4 bases, and 5 bases had no gene match. The CDR3 spans 16 residues. Per germline, CDR1 SGDLS and CDR2 YYNGEE. The CDR3 is CASSTGLAGVADTQYF. For the CDR3, the DNA is TGTGCCAGCAGCACGGGACTAGCGGGGGTTGCAGATACGCAGTATTTT.

This clone was seen only once. This sequence joins TRBV4-1 and TRBJ2-7, with 7 positions matching TRBD2. V shed 3 bases, J shed 4 bases, and the junction held 12 bases outside the gene matches. The CDR3 length is 16 residues. Germline loops: CDR1 MGHRA, CDR2 YSYEKL. The CDR3 spells CASSQIGTAGQYEQYF. Here the CDR3 DNA reads TGCGCCAGCAGCCAGATCGGTACAGCGGGGCAGTACGAGCAGTACTTC.

This clone was seen once. The chain couples TRBV2 to TRBJ2-7, with a tentative D call TRBD1 (6 bases). The germline gives CDR1 SNHLY, CDR2 FYNNEI. This CDR3 region has 14 residues. V lost 4 bases and J lost 2, with 12 bases in between. The CDR3 DNA reads as TGTGCCAGCAGTGTTCAGGGGATGACCTACGAGCAGTACTTC. It encodes CASSVQGMTYEQYF. The entire variable domain, with the rest obtained from reference TRBV2 and TRBJ2-7, is as follows: EPEVTQTPSHQVTQMGQEVILRCVPISNHLYFYWYRQILGQKVEFLVSFYNNEISEKSEIFDDQFSVERPDGSNFTLKIRSTKLEDSAMYFCASSVQGMTYEQYFGPGTRLTVT.

V usage is TRBV4-1 and J usage is TRBJ2-7; D remains ambiguous. Per germline, CDR1 MGHRA and CDR2 YSYEKL. Deletions cut 4 bases from V and 1 base from J, with 11 bases between. The CDR3 covers 14 residues. The CDR3 region has the DNA TGCGCCAGCAGCCGAGCAGGAATATCCTACGAGCAGTACTTC. Protein: CASSRAGISYEQYF.

The V and J genes are TRBV19 and TRBJ2-1; TRBD1 matches at 8 bases. V shed 3 bases, J shed 4 bases, and the junction held 8 bases outside the gene matches. This CDR3 comprises 16 residues. The germline gives CDR1 LNHDA, CDR2 SQIVND (reference sequence). As DNA, the CDR3 is TGTGCCAGTAGTATTCGGACAGGGCAAGGGTACAATGAGCAGTTCTTC. The encoded protein is CASSIRTGQGYNEQFF. The whole variable domain, filled in from reference TRBV19 and TRBJ2-1, reads DGGITQSPKYLFRKEGQNVTLSCEQNLNHDAMYWYRQDPGQGLRLIYYSQIVNDFQKGDIAEGYSVSREKKESFPLTVTSAQKNPTAFYLCASSIRTGQGYNEQFFGPGTRLTVL.

The chain links TRBV29-1 to TRBJ2-7, with TRBD1 matching over 8 bases. The CDR3 loop spans 13 amino acids. Germline-derived CDR1 and CDR2 are SQVTM and ANQGSEA. V was pared by 3 bases and J by 6 bases, with 7 bases of the junction left unmatched. The CDR3: CSVDLGQGGEQYF. CDR3 bases: TGCAGCGTTGACTTAGGACAGGGAGGCGAGCAGTACTTC.

J is TRBJ2-7 and V is TRBV6-1; no reliable D call. V dropped 6 bases and J dropped 2 bases, with 17 bases sitting between them. The germline V gene has CDR1 MNHNS and CDR2 SASEGT. This CDR3 has 15 amino acids. CDR3 bases: TGTGCCAGCAGCAAAACGGTAGAGGTAACCTACGAGCAGTACTTC. It translates to CASSKTVEVTYEQYF.

The gene calls are TRBV5-6 and TRBJ2-2; 7 bases align to TRBD1. In germline, CDR1 is SGHDT, CDR2 YYEEEE. The CDR3 runs to 17 residues. After removal of 4 bases from V and 1 base from J, the junction contained 10 bases not matched to a gene. CDR3 bases: TGTGCCAGCAGCCTACGCTCAGGGGGATTGAACACCGGGGAGCTGTTTTTT. This encodes CASSLRSGGLNTGELFF.

This chain joins TRBV7-6 and TRBJ2-2; TRBD1 might be the D (6 bases). This CDR3 is built from 20 residues. Germline V lookup: CDR1 SGHVS, CDR2 FNYEAQ. V was shortened by 5 bases and J by 3 bases, with 28 bases between the two germline ends. The CDR3 sequence is CASSQASVFVGGTYTGELFF. The CDR3 bases are TGTGCCAGCAGCCAAGCCAGCGTGTTCGTAGGGGGAACTTACACCGGGGAGCTGTTTTTT.

This chain joins TRBV7-6 and TRBJ1-5; D is undetermined. The length of the CDR3 is 16 residues. Deletions cut 1 base from V and 0 bases from J, with 10 bases between. Germline V CDR1 and CDR2: SGHVS, FNYEAQ. CDR3: CASSLGNRNSNQPQHF. DNA for the CDR3: TGTGCCAGCAGCTTAGGAAACAGAAATAGCAATCAGCCCCAGCATTTT.

This clone was seen once. The chain combines TRBV19 with TRBJ2-1, with TRBD2 matching 11 bases. The germline CDR1 and CDR2 sequences are LNHDA and SQIVND (reference sequence). The CDR3 contains 15 residues. V shed 6 bases, J shed 3 bases, and the junction held 4 bases outside the gene matches. CDR3 DNA sequence: TGTGCCAGTAGACGTACTAGCGGGGGCTACAATGAGCAGTTCTTC. Protein: CASRRTSGGYNEQFF.

This chain links TRBV7-8 with TRBJ2-3; 8 positions match TRBD1. CDR3 length equals 16 residues. V lost 4 bases to trimming and J lost 1 base; unmatched junction nucleotides: 7. Germline CDR1 SGHVS, CDR2 FQNEAQ. CDR3 nucleotides: TGTGCCAGCAGCTCATATACGGGACAGGGCACAGATACGCAGTATTTT. Amino acids: CASSSYTGQGTDTQYF.

This clone has just one count. This chain joins TRBV11-2 and TRBJ1-2; D remains ambiguous. V was pared by 1 base and J by 6 bases, with 6 bases between. This CDR3 spans 12 amino acids. Looked up from germline, CDR1 is SGHAT and CDR2 is FQNNGV. This chain's CDR3 is CASSLAFDGYTF. The CDR3 DNA follows: TGTGCCAGCAGCTTAGCCTTCGATGGCTACACCTTC.

This rearrangement joins TRBV19 to TRBJ1-2; D is ambiguous. The CDR3 covers 13 residues. Germline lookup yields CDR1 LNHDA and CDR2 SQIVND (reference sequence). The ends were cut back, 5 bases at V and 2 bases at J, with 9 bases in the middle. CDR3 residues: CASSWARNYGYTF. In DNA form, the CDR3 reads TGTGCCAGTAGTTGGGCAAGGAACTATGGCTACACCTTC.

The rearrangement uses TRBV5-1 and TRBJ1-1; perhaps TRBD1 as D (6 bases). This CDR3 comprises 15 residues. Deletions cut 4 bases from V and 1 base from J, with 14 bases between. CDR1 and CDR2 from the germline V gene are SGHRS and YFSETQ. CDR3: CASSERTVTNTEAFF. The CDR3 nucleotides read TGCGCCAGCAGCGAAAGGACAGTTACGAACACTGAAGCTTTCTTT. Filled out from reference TRBV5-1 and TRBJ1-1, the complete variable domain reads KAGVTQTPRYLIKTRGQQVTLSCSPISGHRSVSWYQQTPGQGLQFLFEYFSETQRNKGNFPGRFSGRQFSNSRSEMNVSTLELGDSALYLCASSERTVTNTEAFFGQGTRLTVV.

This sequence joins TRBV18 and TRBJ2-2; 7 positions match TRBD1. Trimming removed 8 bases from V and 5 bases from J; junction bases left unmatched: 11. Germline V gene sequence: CDR1 KGHSH, CDR2 LQKENI. This CDR3 is 15 amino acids long. CDR3 in DNA: TGTGCCAGCCGAATCAGCAAGGGGGCAACCGGGGAGCTGTTTTTT. This gives the protein CASRISKGATGELFF.

The chain has TRBV2 and TRBJ2-7, with 9 bases identical to TRBD1. The germline CDR1 and CDR2 sequences are SNHLY and FYNNEI. The CDR3 sequence is 15 residues long. The junction had 4 bases not matched to a gene; V was cut back by 4 bases and J by 0 bases. CDR3 DNA sequence: TGTGCCAGCAGTGGCACAGGGGGCTACTCCTACGAGCAGTACTTC. Residues: CASSGTGGYSYEQYF.

V and J are TRBV5-1 and TRBJ1-6; 7 nucleotides line up with TRBD1. Germline loops: CDR1 SGHRS, CDR2 YFSETQ. The V and J ends lost 2 bases and 7 bases, in that order; junction bases with no gene match: 9. The CDR3 runs 16 residues. The CDR3, as DNA: TGCGCCAGCAGCTTATCAACAGGGGCAGTCAATTCACCCCTCCACTTT. It translates to CASSLSTGAVNSPLHF.

The V gene is TRBV7-9, the J gene TRBJ2-2; D possibly corresponds to TRBD2 (5 bases). Germline CDR1 SEHNR, CDR2 FQNEAQ (reference sequence). The germline V and J ends were trimmed by 1 base and 9 bases, with 12 bases remaining between them. This CDR3 has 14 amino acids. CDR3 protein: CASSLVLGRRELFF. The CDR3 region has the DNA TGTGCCAGCAGCTTAGTCTTAGGGAGACGGGAGCTGTTTTTT.

This chain links TRBV10-1 with TRBJ2-5; 9 nucleotides match TRBD2. J lost 5 bases, V lost 2 bases, and 6 bases had no gene match. CDR1 WNHNN and CDR2 SYGVQD come from the germline V gene (reference sequence). This CDR3 spans 15 amino acids. Here the CDR3 DNA reads TGCGCCAGCAGTGAGAGCGGGGGGCGCAGGGAGACCCAGTACTTC. The encoded protein is CASSESGGRRETQYF.

The rearrangement links TRBV7-2 to TRBJ1-2, with 8 bases fitting TRBD1. Looked up from germline, CDR1 is SGHTA and CDR2 is FQGNSA. The CDR3 has 16 residues. Trimming removed 4 bases from V and 0 bases from J; junction bases left unmatched: 7. The CDR3 coding sequence is TGTGCCAGCAGCTCGTCACCAGGGGGCTCTAACTATGGCTACACCTTC. It translates to CASSSSPGGSNYGYTF. The full variable domain, its missing parts supplied by reference TRBV7-2 and TRBJ1-2, is GAGVSQSPSNKVTEKGKDVELRCDPISGHTALYWYRQSLGQGLEFLIYFQGNSAPDKSGLPSDRFSAERTGGSVSTLTIQRTQQEDSAVYLCASSSSPGGSNYGYTFGSGTRLTVV.

V is TRBV6-5 and J is TRBJ1-4; the D gene is possibly TRBD1 (6 bases). Trimming stripped 6 bases from V and 7 bases from J, with 18 bases between. Germline CDR1 is MNHEY and CDR2 is SVGAGI. This CDR3 is 15 amino acids long. CDR3 in amino acids: CASSPIGTRFEKLFF. DNA of the CDR3: TGTGCCAGCAGCCCAATCGGGACACGTTTTGAAAAACTGTTTTTT.

The CDR3 is CASSHFGFHTEAFF. The CDR3 region has the DNA TGCGCCAGCAGCCACTTCGGTTTCCACACTGAAGCTTTCTTT. The rearrangement joins TRBV4-3 to TRBJ1-1; no clear D. Germline CDR1 LGHNA, CDR2 YSLEER. V lost 3 bases and J 3 bases, leaving 11 bases between the germline ends. The CDR3 spans 14 residues.

This sequence joins TRBV12-5 and TRBJ1-6; 8 positions match TRBD1. From germline, CDR1 is LGHNT and CDR2 FRNRAP. The CDR3 is 15 residues long. The trim removed 3 bases at V and 6 bases at J, leaving 4 bases unmatched. The CDR3 reads CASGFSGQGNSPLHF. In nucleotides, the CDR3 is TGTGCTAGTGGTTTCTCTGGACAGGGTAATTCACCCCTCCACTTT.

CDR3 residues: CASSPTLAGVLSYEQYF. As DNA, the CDR3 is TGTGCCAGCAGCCCCACACTAGCGGGGGTCCTCTCCTACGAGCAGTACTTC. The chain employs TRBV7-9 and TRBJ2-7; 11 bases are shared with TRBD2. Trimming took 5 bases from V and 0 from J; bases not matched to a gene: 9. This CDR3 spans 17 amino acids. Germline lookup yields CDR1 SEHNR and CDR2 FQNEAQ (reference sequence).

The chain recombines TRBV5-8 with TRBJ2-7; TRBD1 matches 8 bases. The CDR3 has 14 residues. CDR1 is SGHTS and CDR2 is YDEGEE in the germline V gene. After removal of 4 bases from V and 2 bases from J, the junction contained 5 bases not matched to a gene. DNA for the CDR3: TGTGCCAGCAGCCCCCTGACAGGGGCCTACGAGCAGTACTTC. Its translation: CASSPLTGAYEQYF.